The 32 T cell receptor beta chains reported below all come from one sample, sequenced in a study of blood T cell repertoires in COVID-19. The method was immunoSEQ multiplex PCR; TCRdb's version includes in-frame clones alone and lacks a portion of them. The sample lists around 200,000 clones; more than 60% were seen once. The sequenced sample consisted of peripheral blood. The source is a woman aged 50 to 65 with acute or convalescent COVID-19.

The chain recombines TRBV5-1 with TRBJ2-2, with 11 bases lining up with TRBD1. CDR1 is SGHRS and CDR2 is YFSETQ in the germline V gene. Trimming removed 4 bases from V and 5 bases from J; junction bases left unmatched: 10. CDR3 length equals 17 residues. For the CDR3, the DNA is TGCGCCAGCAGCGGGCGGACAGGGGGCATTAGAACCGGGGAGCTGTTTTTT. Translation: CASSGRTGGIRTGELFF.

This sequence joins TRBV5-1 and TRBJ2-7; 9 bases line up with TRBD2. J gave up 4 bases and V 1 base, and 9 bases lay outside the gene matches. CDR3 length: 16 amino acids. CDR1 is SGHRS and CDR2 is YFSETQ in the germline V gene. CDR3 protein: CASSLSSRGGGYEQYF. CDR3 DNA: TGCGCCAGCAGCTTGAGTTCGCGGGGGGGCGGTTACGAGCAGTACTTC.

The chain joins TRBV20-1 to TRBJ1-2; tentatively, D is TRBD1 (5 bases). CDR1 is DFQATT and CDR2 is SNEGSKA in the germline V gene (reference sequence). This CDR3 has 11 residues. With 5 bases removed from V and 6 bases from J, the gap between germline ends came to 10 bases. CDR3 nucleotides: TGCAGTGCTCAATCGGGGGATGGCTACACCTTC. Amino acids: CSAQSGDGYTF.

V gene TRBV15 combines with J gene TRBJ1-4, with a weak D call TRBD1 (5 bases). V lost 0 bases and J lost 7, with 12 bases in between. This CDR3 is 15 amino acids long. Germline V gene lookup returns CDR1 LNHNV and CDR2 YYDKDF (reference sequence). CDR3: CATSRDSGKGEKLFF. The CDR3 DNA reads TGTGCCACCAGCAGAGATTCAGGGAAGGGTGAAAAACTGTTTTTT.

In DNA form, the CDR3 reads TGTGCCAGCAGCGTAGGTAGCCCGTCACGGGAGCAGTACTTC. Residues: CASSVGSPSREQYF. The J gene is TRBJ2-7, the V gene TRBV9; D unresolved. Per the germline V gene, CDR1 is SGDLS and CDR2 is YYNGEE. This CDR3 spans 14 amino acids. The V gene lost 0 bases and the J gene lost 7 bases, with 14 bases spanning the gap.

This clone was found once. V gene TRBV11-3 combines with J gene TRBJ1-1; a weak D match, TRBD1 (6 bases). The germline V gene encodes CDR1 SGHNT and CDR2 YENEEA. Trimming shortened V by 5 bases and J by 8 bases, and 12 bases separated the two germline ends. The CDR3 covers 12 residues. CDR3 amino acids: CASSISTGEAFF. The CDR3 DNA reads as TGTGCCAGCAGCATCTCGACAGGAGAAGCTTTCTTT.

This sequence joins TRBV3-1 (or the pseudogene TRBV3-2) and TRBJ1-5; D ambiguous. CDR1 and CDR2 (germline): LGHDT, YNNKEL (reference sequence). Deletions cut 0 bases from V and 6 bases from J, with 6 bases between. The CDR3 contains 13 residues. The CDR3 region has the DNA TGTGCCAGCAGCCAAGATATAGCTCAGCCCCAGCATTTT. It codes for CASSQDIAQPQHF.

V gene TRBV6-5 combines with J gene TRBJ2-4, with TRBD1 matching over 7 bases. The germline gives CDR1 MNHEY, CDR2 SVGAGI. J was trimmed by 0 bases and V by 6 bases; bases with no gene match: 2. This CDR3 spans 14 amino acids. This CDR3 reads CASRQGPAKNIQYF. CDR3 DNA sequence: TGTGCCAGCAGACAGGGGCCAGCCAAAAACATTCAGTACTTC.

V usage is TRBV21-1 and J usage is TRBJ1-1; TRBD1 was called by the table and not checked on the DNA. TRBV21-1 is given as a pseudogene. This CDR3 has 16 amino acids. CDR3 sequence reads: CATRRGRTGGFTEAFF. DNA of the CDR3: TGTGCCACCCGGCGAGGGAGGACAGGGGGTTTTACTGAAGCTTTCTTT.

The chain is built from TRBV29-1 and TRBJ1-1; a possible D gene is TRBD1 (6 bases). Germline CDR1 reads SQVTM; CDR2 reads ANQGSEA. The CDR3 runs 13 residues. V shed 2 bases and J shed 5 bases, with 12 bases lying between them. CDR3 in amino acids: CSVEKGTGTEAFF. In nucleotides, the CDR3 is TGCAGCGTTGAAAAGGGTACAGGGACTGAAGCTTTCTTT.

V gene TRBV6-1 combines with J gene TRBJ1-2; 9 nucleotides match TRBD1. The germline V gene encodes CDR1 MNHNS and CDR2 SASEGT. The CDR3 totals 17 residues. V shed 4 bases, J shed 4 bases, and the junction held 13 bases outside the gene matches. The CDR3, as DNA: TGTGCCAGCAGTGGAACACCGGGACAGGGCTCGTCCTATGGCTACACCTTC. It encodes CASSGTPGQGSSYGYTF.

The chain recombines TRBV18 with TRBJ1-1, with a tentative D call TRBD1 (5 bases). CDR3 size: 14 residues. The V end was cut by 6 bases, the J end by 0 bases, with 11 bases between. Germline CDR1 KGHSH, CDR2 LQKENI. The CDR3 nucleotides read TGTGCCAGCTCGCCCTCGACAGTGAACACTGAAGCTTTCTTT. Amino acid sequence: CASSPSTVNTEAFF.

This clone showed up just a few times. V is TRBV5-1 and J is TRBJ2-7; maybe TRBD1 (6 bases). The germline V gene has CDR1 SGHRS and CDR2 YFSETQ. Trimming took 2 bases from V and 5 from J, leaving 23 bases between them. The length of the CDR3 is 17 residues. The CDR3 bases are TGCGCCAGCAGCTTTCAGGGGACCGCTACCGGGATCCACGAGCAGTACTTC. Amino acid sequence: CASSFQGTATGIHEQYF.

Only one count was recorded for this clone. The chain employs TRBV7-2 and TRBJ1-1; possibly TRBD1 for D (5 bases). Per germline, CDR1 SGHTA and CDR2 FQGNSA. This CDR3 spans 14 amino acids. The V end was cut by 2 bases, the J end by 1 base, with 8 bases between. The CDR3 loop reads CASSLQGWNTEAFF. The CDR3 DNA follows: TGTGCCAGCAGCTTACAGGGATGGAACACTGAAGCTTTCTTT.

In DNA, the CDR3 is TGCGCCAGCAGTTCCGGACAGGGCTCCTGGGAGACCCAGTACTTC. It yields the protein CASSSGQGSWETQYF. The chain uses TRBV5-1 and TRBJ2-5; 8 nucleotides agree with TRBD1. Germline V lookup: CDR1 SGHRS, CDR2 YFSETQ. V dropped 5 bases and J dropped 5; count of bases not matched to a gene: 11. The CDR3 runs to 15 residues. The full variable domain, its missing parts supplied by reference TRBV5-1 and TRBJ2-5, is KAGVTQTPRYLIKTRGQQVTLSCSPISGHRSVSWYQQTPGQGLQFLFEYFSETQRNKGNFPGRFSGRQFSNSRSEMNVSTLELGDSALYLCASSSGQGSWETQYFGPGTRLLVL.

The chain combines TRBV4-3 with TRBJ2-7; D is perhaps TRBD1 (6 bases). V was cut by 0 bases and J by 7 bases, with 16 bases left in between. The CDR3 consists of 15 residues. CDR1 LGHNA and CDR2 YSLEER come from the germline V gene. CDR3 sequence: CASSQDYRVSREQYF. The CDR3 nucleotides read TGCGCCAGCAGCCAAGATTACAGGGTCTCGAGGGAGCAGTACTTC.

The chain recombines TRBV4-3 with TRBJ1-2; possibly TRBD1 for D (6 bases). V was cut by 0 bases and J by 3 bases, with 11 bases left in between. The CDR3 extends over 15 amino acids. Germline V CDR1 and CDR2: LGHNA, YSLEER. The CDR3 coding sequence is TGCGCCAGCAGCCAAGAAACAGGGACCTACTATGGCTACACCTTC. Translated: CASSQETGTYYGYTF.

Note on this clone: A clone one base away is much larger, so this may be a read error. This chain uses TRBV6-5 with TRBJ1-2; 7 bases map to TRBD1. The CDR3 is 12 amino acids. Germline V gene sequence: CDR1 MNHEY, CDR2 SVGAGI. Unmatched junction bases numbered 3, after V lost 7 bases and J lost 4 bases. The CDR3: CASTRDSYGYTF. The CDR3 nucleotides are TGTGCCAGCACCCGGGACAGCTATGGCTACACCTTC.

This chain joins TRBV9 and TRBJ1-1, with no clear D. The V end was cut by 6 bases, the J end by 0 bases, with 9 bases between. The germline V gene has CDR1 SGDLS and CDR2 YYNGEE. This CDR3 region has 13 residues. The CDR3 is CASTAGVNTEAFF. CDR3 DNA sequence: TGTGCCAGCACCGCCGGGGTGAACACTGAAGCTTTCTTT.

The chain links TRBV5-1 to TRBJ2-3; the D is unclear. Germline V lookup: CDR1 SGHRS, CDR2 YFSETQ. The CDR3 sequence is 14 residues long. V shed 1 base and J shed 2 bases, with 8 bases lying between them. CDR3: CASSLKFNTDTQYF. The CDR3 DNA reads TGCGCCAGCAGCTTGAAATTTAACACAGATACGCAGTATTTT.

The DNA for the CDR3 is TGTGCCTGGAGGGAGGCGGGCAATCAGCCCCAGCATTTT. Protein sequence: CAWREAGNQPQHF. The chain combines TRBV30 with TRBJ1-5, with D unresolved. Trimming pared 3 bases from V and 2 bases from J, leaving 8 bases between. The CDR3 runs 13 residues. Germline CDR1 GTSNPN, CDR2 SVGIG (reference sequence).

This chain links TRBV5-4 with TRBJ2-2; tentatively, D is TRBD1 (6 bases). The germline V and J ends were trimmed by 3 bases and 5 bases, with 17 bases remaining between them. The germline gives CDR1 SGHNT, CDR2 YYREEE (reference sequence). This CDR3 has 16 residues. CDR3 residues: CASSSENRARTGELFF. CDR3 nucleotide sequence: TGTGCCAGCAGCTCCGAAAACAGGGCTCGGACCGGGGAGCTGTTTTTT.

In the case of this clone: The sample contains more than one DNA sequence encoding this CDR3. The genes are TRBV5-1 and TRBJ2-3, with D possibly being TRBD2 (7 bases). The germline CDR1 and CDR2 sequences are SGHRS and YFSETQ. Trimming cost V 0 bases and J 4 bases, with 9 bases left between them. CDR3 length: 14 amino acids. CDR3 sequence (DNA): TGCGCCAGCAGCTTGGAGGGGGGGCCAGATACGCAGTATTTT. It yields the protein CASSLEGGPDTQYF.

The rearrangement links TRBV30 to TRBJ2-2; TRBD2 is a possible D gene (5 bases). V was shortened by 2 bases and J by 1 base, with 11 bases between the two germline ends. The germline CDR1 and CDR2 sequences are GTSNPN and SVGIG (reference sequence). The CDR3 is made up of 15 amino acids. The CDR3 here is CAWSLRRGNTGELFF. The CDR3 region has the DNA TGTGCCTGGAGTCTCCGACGGGGGAACACCGGGGAGCTGTTTTTT.

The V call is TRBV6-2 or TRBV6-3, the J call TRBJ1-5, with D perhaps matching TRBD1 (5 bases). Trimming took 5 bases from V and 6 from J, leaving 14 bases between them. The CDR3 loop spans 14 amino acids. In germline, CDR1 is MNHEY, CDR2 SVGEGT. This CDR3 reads CASSGLTRGQPQHF. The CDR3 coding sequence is TGTGCCAGCAGTGGTTTGACAAGGGGTCAGCCCCAGCATTTT.

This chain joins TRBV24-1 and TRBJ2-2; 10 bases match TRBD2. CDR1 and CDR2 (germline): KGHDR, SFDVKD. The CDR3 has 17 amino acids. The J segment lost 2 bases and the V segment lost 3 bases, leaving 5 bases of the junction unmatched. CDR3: CATSDPGLASNTGELFF. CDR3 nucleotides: TGTGCCACCAGTGATCCGGGACTAGCGTCTAACACCGGGGAGCTGTTTTTT.

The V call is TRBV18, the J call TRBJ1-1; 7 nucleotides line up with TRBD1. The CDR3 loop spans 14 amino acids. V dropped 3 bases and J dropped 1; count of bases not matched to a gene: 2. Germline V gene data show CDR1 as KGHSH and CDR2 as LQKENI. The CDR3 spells CASSPDRTNTEAFF. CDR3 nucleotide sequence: TGTGCCAGCTCACCGGACAGGACGAACACTGAAGCTTTCTTT.

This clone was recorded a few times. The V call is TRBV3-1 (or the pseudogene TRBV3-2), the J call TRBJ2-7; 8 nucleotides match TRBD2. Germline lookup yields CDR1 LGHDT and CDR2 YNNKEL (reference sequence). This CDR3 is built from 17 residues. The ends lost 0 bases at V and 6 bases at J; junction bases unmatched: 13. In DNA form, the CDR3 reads TGTGCCAGCAGCCAAGACGCTAGCGGGTGGGGGGGTTCCGAGCAGTACTTC. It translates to CASSQDASGWGGSEQYF.

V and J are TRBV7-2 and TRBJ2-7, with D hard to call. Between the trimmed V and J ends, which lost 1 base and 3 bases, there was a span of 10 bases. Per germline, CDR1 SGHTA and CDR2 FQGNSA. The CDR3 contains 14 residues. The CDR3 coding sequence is TGTGCCAGCAGCTTAGGCCCGTCGAGCTACGAGCAGTACTTC. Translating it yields CASSLGPSSYEQYF.

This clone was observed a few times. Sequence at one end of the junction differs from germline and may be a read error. The DNA for the CDR3 is TGTGCCAGCAGTCACTCTCGGCGGGGAAACACTGAAGCTTTCTTT. This encodes CASSHSRRGNTEAFF. The gene calls are TRBV6-6 and TRBJ1-1; D gene ambiguous. The CDR3 covers 15 residues. In germline, CDR1 is MNHNY, CDR2 SVGAGI (reference sequence).

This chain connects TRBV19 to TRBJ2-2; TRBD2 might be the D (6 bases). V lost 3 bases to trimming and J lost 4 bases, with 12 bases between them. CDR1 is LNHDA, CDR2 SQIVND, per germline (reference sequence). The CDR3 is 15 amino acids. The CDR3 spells CASSISVGGTGELFF. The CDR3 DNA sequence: TGTGCCAGTAGTATTAGCGTGGGAGGCACCGGGGAGCTGTTTTTT.

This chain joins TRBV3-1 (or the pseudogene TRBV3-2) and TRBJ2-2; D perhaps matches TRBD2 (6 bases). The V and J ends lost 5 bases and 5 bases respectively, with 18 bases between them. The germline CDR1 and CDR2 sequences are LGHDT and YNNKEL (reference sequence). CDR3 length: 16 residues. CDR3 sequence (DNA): TGTGCCAGCAGCAGCACCGGGACTTGGCTTACCGGGGAGCTGTTTTTT. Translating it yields CASSSTGTWLTGELFF.